This TCR beta chain comes out of a study of blood T cell repertoires in COVID-19. Study in general: The United States, Italy and Spain supplied acute and convalescent COVID-19 samples. T cells, B-cell-depleted T cells, or PBMCs supplied cDNA or gDNA.

CDR1 SGHRS and CDR2 YFSETQ come from the germline V gene. The CDR3 is made up of 15 amino acids. With V trimmed by 3 bases and J by 6 bases, 9 bases remained unmatched. Participants' reported clinical history set cohort assignment. Generated by immunoSEQ multiplex PCR, the TCRdb table keeps only in-frame clones and is missing some. The data show about 300,000 clones, around 90% seen once. The sequenced sample was PBMCs or T cells enriched from blood (not recorded which). The source is a woman younger than 30 with acute COVID-19. The chain links TRBV5-1 to TRBJ2-1; 7 bases agree with TRBD1. The CDR3 nucleotides are TGCGCCAGCAGCTCCGGGACAGAAAGCACCAATGAGCAGTTCTTC. This codes for CASSSGTESTNEQFF.